Shown below are 18 T cell receptor beta chains from a single sample sequenced in a study of T-cell memory formation after mild COVID-19 (dated by TCRdb to the early 2020s). Library generation was performed with 5' RACE. The reads were generated on an Illumina NovaSeq 6000. TCRdb trimmed public reads at Q25 via fastp, called clones via MiXCR and kept in-frame beta chains. CDR3 protein duplicates are merged, each entry listing the most common genes and DNA. The sample table records 250,000 to 400,000 distinct CDR3 sequences; around an eighth of these occur just once. 21% of the sample lies in the top ten. The sample was PBMCs or a T cell subset sorted from them (not recorded which). The source is a man in his late teens or twenties who had mild COVID-19 (a few samples of this study predate the infection). The sample titles of this study are shuffled in the database, so cell type and time point are left out; the donor was told from shared clones.

This clonotype was recorded a few times. This chain connects TRBV12-3 or TRBV12-4 to TRBJ1-1; weak D call: TRBD1 (5 bases). With 7 bases removed from V and 0 bases from J, the gap between germline ends came to 12 bases. The CDR3 spans 14 residues. CDR3 in amino acids: CASTVTGMNTEAFF. The CDR3 DNA reads TGTGCCAGCACAGTTACAGGAATGAACACTGAAGCTTTCTTT.

The chain recombines TRBV11-2 with TRBJ1-3; 8 bases fit TRBD1. CDR3 length: 14 amino acids. From germline, CDR1 is SGHAT and CDR2 FQNNGV. V trimming: 5 bases; J trimming: 8 bases; junction bases outside the gene matches: 8. The CDR3 sequence is CASSLRTGLDTIYF. The CDR3 DNA reads as TGTGCCAGCAGCCTCCGGACAGGGTTAGACACCATATATTTT.

There are a few counts of this clonotype. This rearrangement joins TRBV20-1 to TRBJ2-1; TRBD2 agrees at 8 bases. Germline CDR1 reads DFQATT; CDR2 reads SNEGSKA (reference sequence). J lost 4 bases, V lost 5 bases, and 13 bases had no gene match. CDR3 length: 16 residues. CDR3 nucleotide sequence: TGCAGTGCTGATGTTCCCGGGGGGGCAAGGTACAATGAGCAGTTCTTC. Translated: CSADVPGGARYNEQFF.

This clonotype was counted only a few times. The genes are TRBV6-2 or TRBV6-3 and TRBJ2-3; D is tentatively TRBD1 or TRBD2 (5 bases each). V lost 6 bases and J lost 3, with 16 bases in between. The germline V gene encodes CDR1 MNHEY and CDR2 SVGEGT. The CDR3 is made up of 15 amino acids. In DNA form, the CDR3 reads TGTGCCAGCAGCACCCGAGGGGCCGCTACAGATACGCAGTATTTT. This encodes CASSTRGAATDTQYF.

At least ten counts were recorded for this clonotype. This chain joins TRBV7-2 and TRBJ2-3; 9 nucleotides align to TRBD2. V dropped 5 bases and J dropped 7; count of bases not matched to a gene: 10. This CDR3 spans 15 amino acids. The germline V gene encodes CDR1 SGHTA and CDR2 FQGNSA. The CDR3: CASSDPGLAMNTQYF. CDR3 in DNA: TGTGCCAGCAGCGATCCGGGACTAGCAATGAATACGCAGTATTTT.

This clonotype was detected a few times. The CDR3 DNA follows: TGTGCCAGCCAGGGGGACAGTGCCTTTACCGGGGAGCTGTTTTTT. Translation gives CASQGDSAFTGELFF. The chain links TRBV2 to TRBJ2-2, with 7 nucleotides matching TRBD1. The CDR3 runs to 15 residues. The germline V gene has CDR1 SNHLY and CDR2 FYNNEI. Unmatched junction bases numbered 11, after V lost 8 bases and J lost 5 bases.

The CDR3 DNA sequence: TGTGCTAGTGGTTTGGGACGACCCGGGACAGGGGGTTTTGAAGAGACCCAGTACTTC. Amino acid sequence: CASGLGRPGTGGFEETQYF. The chain links TRBV12-5 to TRBJ2-5; 11 bases are a match to TRBD1. Germline loops: CDR1 LGHNT, CDR2 FRNRAP. This CDR3 comprises 19 residues. Losses at the gene ends were 1 base for V and 3 bases for J; bases not matched to a gene: 13.

This clonotype was detected many times. The rearrangement uses TRBV7-6 and TRBJ2-3; D remains unclear. Deletions cut 4 bases from V and 10 bases from J, with 15 bases between. From germline, CDR1 is SGHVS and CDR2 FNYEAQ. The CDR3 extends over 13 amino acids. The CDR3 nucleotides are TGTGCCAGCAGCTCCAGACTCCCGACGGCGCAGTATTTT. The encoded protein is CASSSRLPTAQYF.

A few counts support this clonotype. J is TRBJ1-4 and V is TRBV7-2; no clear D gene. The CDR3 consists of 12 residues. V was shortened by 3 bases and J by 8 bases, with 7 bases between the two germline ends. The germline V gene has CDR1 SGHTA and CDR2 FQGNSA. CDR3 in DNA: TGTGCCAGCAGCTTCTCAGAGGAAAAACTGTTTTTT. This sequence encodes CASSFSEEKLFF.

This clonotype was seen at least ten times. The chain joins TRBV6-5 to TRBJ2-2; tentatively, D is TRBD1 or TRBD2 (7 bases each). The germline V and J ends were trimmed by 6 bases and 6 bases, with 20 bases remaining between them. The CDR3 contains 16 residues. Germline V gene data show CDR1 as MNHEY and CDR2 as SVGAGI. In DNA form, the CDR3 reads TGTGCCAGCAGCCTGTCGGGGGAGGGGGCGGCCGGGGAGCTGTTTTTT. This sequence encodes CASSLSGEGAAGELFF.

This clonotype was seen many times. This chain joins TRBV5-5 and TRBJ2-1, with 8 bases lining up with TRBD2. The CDR3 runs 14 residues. Germline trimming cut 0 bases from V and 15 bases from J; bases unmatched to any gene: 11. CDR1 is SGHKS, CDR2 YYEKEE, per germline (reference sequence). The CDR3 spells CASSLESGGPLGFF. The CDR3 DNA reads as TGTGCCAGCAGCTTGGAATCGGGGGGGCCATTGGGGTTCTTC.

This clonotype was seen more than once but under ten times. The chain combines TRBV20-1 with TRBJ2-3; D is uncertain. CDR1 and CDR2 from the germline V gene are DFQATT and SNEGSKA (reference sequence). This CDR3 contains 16 residues. V was clipped by 3 bases and J by 1 base, with 17 bases between them. CDR3 protein: CSARDRRLAGTDTQYF. The CDR3 DNA reads as TGCAGTGCTAGGGATAGGCGACTGGCTGGCACAGATACGCAGTATTTT.

The gene calls are TRBV6-5 and TRBJ1-4; D perhaps matches TRBD1 (6 bases). This CDR3 is built from 14 residues. The germline gives CDR1 MNHEY, CDR2 SVGAGI. V lost 5 bases and J 0 bases, leaving 7 bases between the germline ends. As DNA, the CDR3 is TGTGCCAGCAGTGACAGGCCAACTAATGAAAAACTGTTTTTT. Translated, it gives CASSDRPTNEKLFF.

The chain joins TRBV6-1 to TRBJ2-3; maybe TRBD2 (7 bases). V lost 4 bases and J 6 bases, leaving 17 bases between the germline ends. CDR3 length equals 15 residues. In germline, CDR1 is MNHNS, CDR2 SASEGT. DNA for the CDR3: TGTGCCAGCAGTGGCCGGCGGGGGCTATCGGATACGCAGTATTTT. It is translated as CASSGRRGLSDTQYF.

This clonotype appeared once. One junction end disagrees with the germline gene, perhaps due to a read error. The genes are TRBV11-2 and TRBJ2-5; D unclear. The CDR3 is 12 amino acids. Germline CDR1 and CDR2: SGHAT and FQNNGV. In DNA form, the CDR3 reads TGTGCCAGCAGCATCCCCCAAGGGACCCAGTACTTC. Amino acid sequence: CASSIPQGTQYF.

This sequence joins TRBV5-1 and TRBJ2-2; weak D call: TRBD1 (6 bases). The germline V gene has CDR1 SGHRS and CDR2 YFSETQ. CDR3 length: 16 amino acids. V was clipped by 0 bases and J by 3 bases, with 12 bases between them. CDR3 nucleotides: TGCGCCAGCAGCTTGGTCGAGACAGGCGACACCGGGGAGCTGTTTTTT. This sequence encodes CASSLVETGDTGELFF.

This clonotype was seen a handful of times. This chain connects TRBV3-1 to TRBJ2-5; no clear D gene. The CDR3 runs 15 residues. Trimming pared 0 bases from V and 4 bases from J, leaving 12 bases between. Germline V gives CDR1 LGHDT, CDR2 YNNKEL (reference sequence). The CDR3, as DNA: TGTGCCAGCAGCCAAGATTATCTGGGCGGAGAGACCCAGTACTTC. Protein sequence: CASSQDYLGGETQYF.

V and J are TRBV27 and TRBJ2-3; no clear D gene. Trimming removed 2 bases from V and 0 bases from J, with 9 bases in between. Germline V gene data show CDR1 as MNHEY and CDR2 as SMNVEV (reference sequence). The CDR3 has 15 amino acids. The chain's CDR3 is CASSLIPSSTDTQYF. CDR3 DNA: TGTGCCAGCAGTTTAATTCCGTCGAGCACAGATACGCAGTATTTT.